This T cell receptor (beta chain) came from a study of cytomegalovirus exposure and HLA in healthy donors. In germline, CDR1 is GTSNPN, CDR2 SVGIG (reference sequence). Trimming shortened V by 0 bases and J by 10 bases, and 15 bases separated the two germline ends. The CDR3 is 14 amino acids. PCR primers comprised 60 Vbeta and 13 Jbeta primers. The data were produced by immunoSEQ multiplex PCR, yet TCRdb's version contains in-frame clones alone and is incomplete. The data contain around 90,000 clones, roughly nine tenths of them singletons. The receptor was isolated from a man aged 30 to 45 in good health and CMV-seropositive. Sequencing used PBMCs. V is TRBV30 and J is TRBJ1-4; D call uncertain. The CDR3 reads CAWSVRNSRGKLFF. The CDR3 nucleotides read TGTGCCTGGAGTGTACGCAACAGCCGGGGAAAACTGTTTTTT.